This T cell receptor (beta chain) was retrieved from a study of regulatory dendritic cells for organ transplantation. This clone appeared a single time. Antigen: not known. Naive CD45RA+ and memory CD45RO+ CD4+ or CD8+ T cells were FACS-sorted. Study-level findings and limits: The authors noted considerable between-person heterogeneity in alloreactive memory CD8+ cells. Memory CD8+ T cells were the most oligoclonal; naive cells were highly diverse.

V lost 4 bases and J lost 8; bases outside the gene matches: 5. The CDR3 sequence is 12 residues long. Germline values: CDR1 SQVTM, CDR2 ANQGSEA. Clones were sequenced by immunoSEQ multiplex PCR, and TCRdb holds only the in-frame ones, with some missing. This table holds 34,000 or so clones, roughly 89% found once. Source material: naive CD4+ T cells from blood. The subset here: CD45RA+ naive T cells. The chain joins TRBV29-1 to TRBJ1-2, with 9 bases aligning to TRBD1. The source is a human donor in good health. The CDR3 loop is CSVAMTGGGYTF. The DNA for the CDR3 is TGCAGCGTTGCCATGACAGGGGGAGGCTACACCTTC. The variable domain in full, with the rest retrieved from reference TRBV29-1 and TRBJ1-2, is SAVISQKPSRDICQRGTSLTIQCQVDSQVTMMFWYRQQPGQSLTLIATANQGSEATYESGFVIDKFPISRPNLTFSTLTVSNMSPEDSSIYLCSVAMTGGGYTFGSGTRLTVV.